A selection of T cell receptor beta chains follows, all from one sample in a study of Ad26.COV2.S vaccination and SARS-CoV-2 variants. Profiled with immunoSEQ multiplex PCR; TCRdb holds only in-frame clones, not every one. The table lists fewer than 800,000 clones, 70% to 90% of them singletons. The source was peripheral blood, collected in a trial of Ad26.COV2.S vaccine versus placebo. The receptor set was obtained from a person between 18 and 65 years old who received the Ad26.COV2.S COVID-19 vaccine or a placebo. The CDR3 runs from the conserved cysteine through the conserved F or W. Fields, in order: D gene, clone size, J gene, V gene, CDR3 protein, CDR3 DNA. A D gene is named only where the DNA matches it firmly. Clone sizes are given selectively: once, few, many, or a class where the clone is expanded.

>TRBD2|-|TRBJ2-7|TRBV6-5
CASKKTSGSSVGQYF
TGTGCCAGCAAGAAAACTAGCGGGAGTTCGGTGGGGCAGTACTTC
>TRBD1|-|TRBJ2-7|TRBV7-9
CASSGRTGLNEQYF
TGTGCCAGCAGCGGGCGGACAGGGCTGAACGAGCAGTACTTC
>-|-|TRBJ1-2|TRBV6-5
CASSPSERLHYGYTF
TGTGCCAGCAGTCCATCGGAACGGCTACACTATGGCTACACCTTC
>-|-|TRBJ1-2|TRBV15
CATSRSRVNYGYTF
TGTGCCACCAGCAGATCCAGGGTTAACTATGGCTACACCTTC
>TRBD2|-|TRBJ2-3|TRBV20-1
CSASTSGGRTDTQYF
TGCAGTGCTAGTACGAGCGGGGGCCGCACAGATACGCAGTATTTT
>TRBD1|-|TRBJ2-2|TRBV5-6
CASSRDRGRTGELFF
TGTGCCAGCAGTCGCGACAGGGGGCGGACCGGGGAGCTGTTTTTT
>-|-|TRBJ2-3|TRBV7-2
CASSFAGADTQYF
TGTGCCAGCAGCTTCGCAGGGGCAGATACGCAGTATTTT
>-|once|TRBJ1-3|TRBV7-9
CASPGRHSGNTIYF
TGTGCCAGCCCCGGGAGGCACTCTGGAAACACCATATATTTT
>TRBD2|once|TRBJ2-7|TRBV5-4
CASSLASGKLGEQYF
TGTGCCAGCAGCTTGGCTAGCGGGAAATTGGGGGAGCAGTACTTC
>-|few|TRBJ1-1|TRBV19
CASSIVRGRTEAFF
TGTGCCAGTAGTATTGTCCGGGGCCGCACTGAAGCTTTCTTT
>-|-|TRBJ2-3|TRBV19
CASSKTSGATDTQYF
TGTGCCAGTAGTAAAACATCGGGGGCCACAGATACGCAGTATTTT
>-|-|TRBJ1-5|TRBV27
CASSWTENQPQHF
TGTGCCAGCAGTTGGACAGAGAATCAGCCCCAGCATTTT
>TRBD1|-|TRBJ1-3|TRBV19
CANSRQGHSGNTIYF
TGTGCCAACTCGAGACAGGGACACTCTGGAAACACCATATATTTT
>-|-|TRBJ1-4|TRBV12-3/TRBV12-4
CASRQRTNEKLFF
TGTGCCAGCCGCCAGCGGACTAATGAAAAACTGTTTTTT
>-|-|TRBJ1-4|TRBV5-1
CASSFGVPNEKLFF
TGCGCCAGCAGCTTCGGGGTTCCTAATGAAAAACTGTTTTTT
>-|few|TRBJ1-5|TRBV30
CACSRWDSNQPQHF
TGTGCCTGTAGCCGGTGGGATAGCAATCAGCCCCAGCATTTT
>-|-|TRBJ1-6|TRBV30
CAWSVRHHNSPLHF
TGTGCCTGGAGTGTACGTCACCATAATTCACCCCTCCACTTT
>-|-|TRBJ2-7|TRBV7-6
CASSGGAAYEQYF
TGTGCCAGCAGCGGGGGGGCGGCGTACGAGCAGTACTTC
>-|-|TRBJ1-4|TRBV13
CASSLGTPEKLFF
TGTGCCAGCAGCTTGGGTACCCCAGAAAAACTGTTTTTT
>-|-|TRBJ2-1|TRBV7-2
CASSLGLNEQFF
TGTGCCAGCAGCCTGGGACTTAATGAGCAGTTCTTC
>-|-|TRBJ1-5|TRBV24-1
CATSDYNQPQHF
TGTGCCACCAGTGATTACAATCAGCCCCAGCATTTT
>TRBD1|-|TRBJ1-1|TRBV5-6
CASSQGGGTEAFF
TGTGCCAGCAGCCAGGGGGGAGGCACTGAAGCTTTCTTT
>TRBD2|-|TRBJ2-1|TRBV6-5
CASSYGAGGRDEQFF
TGTGCCAGCAGTTACGGTGCGGGGGGGAGGGATGAGCAGTTCTTC
>TRBD1|-|TRBJ1-2|TRBV7-9
CASSPSRDRAYGYTF
TGTGCCAGCAGCCCTAGTCGGGACAGGGCCTATGGCTACACCTTC
>-|-|TRBJ1-1|TRBV27
CASSPHRGRGTEAFF
TGTGCCAGCAGTCCGCATCGGGGGCGGGGCACTGAAGCTTTCTTT
>-|-|TRBJ1-3|TRBV7-9
CASSLGRTTINTIYF
TGTGCCAGCAGCTTAGGCAGAACTACTATAAACACCATATATTTT
>-|-|TRBJ1-1|TRBV15
CATSRDREFTEAFF
TGTGCCACCAGCAGAGATAGGGAATTCACTGAAGCTTTCTTT
>TRBD2|-|TRBJ2-5|TRBV7-2
CASSLVSGGEKTQYF
TGTGCCAGCAGCTTAGTTAGCGGGGGGGAAAAGACCCAGTACTTC
>TRBD1|once|TRBJ2-7|TRBV6-5
CASRRTGGARHEQYF
TGTGCCAGCAGACGAACAGGGGGCGCGCGGCACGAGCAGTACTTC
>-|-|TRBJ2-7|TRBV12-3/TRBV12-4
CASSLGQTYEQYF
TGTGCCAGCAGTTTAGGGCAAACCTACGAGCAGTACTTC
>-|-|TRBJ1-6|TRBV7-9
CASSFGAPRDSPLHF
TGTGCCAGCAGCTTTGGGGCCCCGAGGGATTCACCCCTCCACTTT
>-|-|TRBJ2-3|TRBV6-2/TRBV6-3
CASSWDGARDTDTQYF
TGTGCCAGCAGTTGGGATGGGGCCAGAGACACAGATACGCAGTATTTT
>TRBD2|-|TRBJ2-5|TRBV2
CASDERGGSETQYF
TGTGCCAGCGACGAGCGGGGGGGCTCGGAGACCCAGTACTTC
>-|-|TRBJ1-2|TRBV5-4
CASENDGGYTF
TGTGCCAGCGAAAACGATGGGGGCTACACCTTC
>TRBD1|-|TRBJ2-7|TRBV15
CATSRGVTTGAVEQYF
TGTGCCACCAGCAGAGGAGTAACTACAGGGGCGGTCGAGCAGTACTTC
>TRBD1|-|TRBJ2-3|TRBV6-5
CASSSRTGTDTQYF
TGTGCCAGCAGTTCCCGGACAGGGACAGATACGCAGTATTTT
>-|-|TRBJ2-4|TRBV6-2/TRBV6-3
CASSYGEPLRKNIQYF
TGTGCCAGCAGTTACGGGGAGCCTCTCCGCAAAAACATTCAGTACTTC
>-|-|TRBJ2-5|TRBV5-8
CASSGNPTGGETQYF
TGTGCCAGCAGCGGTAACCCCACGGGCGGGGAGACCCAGTACTTC
>-|-|TRBJ2-5|TRBV15
CATSRGLKFPQETQYF
TGTGCCACCAGCAGAGGGTTGAAGTTTCCACAAGAGACCCAGTACTTC
>TRBD1|-|TRBJ1-2|TRBV4-2
CASSQVGSGGGGYTF
TGTGCCAGCAGCCAAGTGGGTTCAGGGGGCGGAGGCTACACCTTC
>-|-|TRBJ1-6|TRBV24-1
CATSEGDRYSPLHF
TGTGCCACCAGTGAAGGTGACCGGTATTCACCCCTCCACTTT
>TRBD2|once|TRBJ2-1|TRBV27
CASSWIAGGYNEQFF
TGTGCCAGCAGTTGGATAGCGGGAGGCTACAATGAGCAGTTCTTC
>TRBD1|-|TRBJ2-1|TRBV5-1
CASSPPGGHNEQFF
TGCGCCAGCAGCCCCCCAGGGGGCCACAATGAGCAGTTCTTC
>-|-|TRBJ2-1|TRBV11-3
CASSFSGSEQFF
TGTGCCAGCAGCTTCTCCGGGAGTGAGCAGTTCTTC
>-|-|TRBJ1-1|TRBV13
CASSLGGGAGRMNTEAFF
TGTGCCAGCAGCTTAGGCGGAGGGGCAGGGCGCATGAACACTGAAGCTTTCTTT
>-|-|TRBJ2-5|TRBV25-1
CASSAGETQYF
TGTGCCAGCAGTGCCGGAGAGACCCAGTACTTC
>-|-|TRBJ2-3|TRBV7-8
CASSLVASGDPDTQYF
TGTGCCAGCAGCTTAGTTGCCAGCGGAGATCCTGATACGCAGTATTTT
>TRBD1|-|TRBJ2-7|TRBV6-5
CASRPWTGKIYEQYF
TGTGCCAGCAGACCTTGGACAGGTAAAATATACGAGCAGTACTTC
>TRBD1|-|TRBJ2-3|TRBV19
CASRAQGVTDTQYF
TGTGCCAGTAGGGCACAGGGGGTGACAGATACGCAGTATTTT
>-|-|TRBJ2-5|TRBV7-8
CASSFGTGVQETQYF
TGTGCCAGCAGCTTTGGAACGGGTGTCCAAGAGACCCAGTACTTC
>TRBD2|-|TRBJ2-1|TRBV7-2
CASSLLWTSGRYNEQFF
TGTGCCAGCAGCTTACTTTGGACTAGCGGGAGGTACAATGAGCAGTTCTTC
>-|-|TRBJ2-7|TRBV19
CASSMGLGLYEQYF
TGTGCCAGTAGTATGGGACTTGGACTCTACGAGCAGTACTTC
>-|once|TRBJ1-6|TRBV6-5
CASSLQGSPLHF
TGTGCCAGCAGTCTTCAAGGTTCACCCCTCCACTTT
>TRBD2|once|TRBJ2-1|TRBV3-1/TRBV3-2
CASSRTSAYNEQFF
TGTGCCAGCAGCCGCACTAGCGCCTACAATGAGCAGTTCTTC
>TRBD1|-|TRBJ1-6|TRBV18
CASSPNSGVGTGGNSPLHF
TGTGCCAGCTCACCCAACTCCGGGGTTGGGACAGGAGGGAATTCACCCCTCCACTTT